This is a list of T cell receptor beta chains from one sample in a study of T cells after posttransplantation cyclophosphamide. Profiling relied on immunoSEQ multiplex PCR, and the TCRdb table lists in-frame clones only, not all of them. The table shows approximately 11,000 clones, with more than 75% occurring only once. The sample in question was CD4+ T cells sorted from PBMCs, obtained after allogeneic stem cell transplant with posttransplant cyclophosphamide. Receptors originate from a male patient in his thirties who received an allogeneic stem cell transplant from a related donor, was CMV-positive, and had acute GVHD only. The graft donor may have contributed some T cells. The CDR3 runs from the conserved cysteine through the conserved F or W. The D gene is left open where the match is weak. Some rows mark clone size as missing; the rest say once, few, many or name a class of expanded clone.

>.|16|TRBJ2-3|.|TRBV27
CASSRTVSFSTDTQYF
TGTGCCAGCAGCAGGACAGTTTCTTTTAGCACAGATACGCAGTATTTT
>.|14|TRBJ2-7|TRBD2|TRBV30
CAWSVGGGAREQYF
TGTGCCTGGAGTGTTGGCGGGGGGGCGAGGGAGCAGTACTTC
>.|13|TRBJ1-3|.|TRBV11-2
CASSLDTRNTIYF
TGTGCCAGCAGCTTAGACACTAGAAACACCATATATTTT
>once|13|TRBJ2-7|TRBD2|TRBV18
CASSLLGGYEQYF
TGTGCCAGCTCGCTACTGGGGGGGTACGAGCAGTACTTC
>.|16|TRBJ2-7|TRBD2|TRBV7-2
CASSPQRLAVPYEQYF
TGTGCCAGCAGCCCCCAGCGACTAGCGGTCCCCTACGAGCAGTACTTC
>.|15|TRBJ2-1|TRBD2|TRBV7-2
CASSLGRGGFNEQFF
TGTGCCAGCAGCTTAGGCCGGGGGGGTTTCAATGAGCAGTTCTTC
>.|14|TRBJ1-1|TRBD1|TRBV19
CASSPRGRLTEAFF
TGTGCCAGTAGTCCCAGGGGGCGATTGACTGAAGCTTTCTTT
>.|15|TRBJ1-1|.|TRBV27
CASQDGGLRKTEAFF
TGTGCCAGCCAAGACGGCGGGCTCAGGAAAACTGAAGCTTTCTTT
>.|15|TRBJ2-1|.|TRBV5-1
CASSLEPGGYNEQFF
TGCGCCAGCAGCTTGGAGCCAGGGGGGTACAATGAGCAGTTCTTC
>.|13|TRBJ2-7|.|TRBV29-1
CSVARQVGYEQYF
TGCAGCGTCGCAAGACAGGTGGGATACGAGCAGTACTTC
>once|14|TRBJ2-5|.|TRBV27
CASSFAGFGETQYF
TGTGCCAGCAGTTTTGCAGGTTTCGGAGAGACCCAGTACTTC
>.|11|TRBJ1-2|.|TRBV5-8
CASSFGGGYTF
TGTGCCAGCAGCTTCGGGGGAGGCTACACCTTC
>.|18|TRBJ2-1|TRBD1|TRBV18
CASSPLMTGVGGYNEQFF
TGTGCCAGCTCACCACTGATGACAGGGGTAGGGGGTTACAATGAGCAGTTCTTC
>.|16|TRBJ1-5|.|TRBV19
CASSTKQGARNQPQHF
TGTGCCAGTAGTACCAAACAGGGTGCCCGTAATCAGCCCCAGCATTTT
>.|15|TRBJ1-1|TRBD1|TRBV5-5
CASSSTRQGNTEAFF
TGTGCCAGCAGCTCAACCCGACAGGGGAACACTGAAGCTTTCTTT
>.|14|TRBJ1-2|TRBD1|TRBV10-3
CATAVGQGTYGYTF
TGTGCCACCGCTGTAGGACAGGGGACCTATGGCTACACCTTC
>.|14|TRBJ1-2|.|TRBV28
CATAAGPINYGYTF
TGTGCCACGGCCGCGGGCCCAATAAACTATGGCTACACCTTC
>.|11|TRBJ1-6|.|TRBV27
CASSPRSPLHF
TGTGCCAGCAGTCCCCGGAGTCCCCTCCACTTT
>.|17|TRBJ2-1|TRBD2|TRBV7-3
CASSYPPGAGGSQEQFF
TGTGCCAGCAGCTACCCGCCCGGAGCGGGGGGGAGTCAGGAGCAGTTCTTC
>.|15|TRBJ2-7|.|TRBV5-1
CASSLEPGSSYEQYF
TGCGCCAGCAGCTTGGAGCCAGGGTCCTCCTACGAGCAGTACTTC
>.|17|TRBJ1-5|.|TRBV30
CAWSRGRGTYSNQPQHF
TGTGCCTGGAGTCGAGGCCGGGGGACTTATAGCAATCAGCCCCAGCATTTT
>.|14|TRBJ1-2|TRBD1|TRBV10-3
CAISTGQGDYGYTF
TGTGCCATCAGTACCGGACAGGGCGACTATGGCTACACCTTC
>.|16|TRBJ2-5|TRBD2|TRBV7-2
CASSLLWGGIQETQYF
TGTGCCAGCAGCTTACTGTGGGGGGGGATCCAAGAGACCCAGTACTTC
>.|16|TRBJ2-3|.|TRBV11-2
CASSPLRGRGFDTQYF
TGTGCCAGCAGCCCCCTTAGAGGTAGGGGTTTCGATACGCAGTATTTT
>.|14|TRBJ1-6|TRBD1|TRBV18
CASSWGQGDSPLHF
TGTGCCAGCTCCTGGGGACAGGGGGATTCACCCCTCCACTTT
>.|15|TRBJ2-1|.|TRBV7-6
CASSLRGGAHNEQFF
TGTGCCAGCAGCTTACGAGGGGGGGCCCACAATGAGCAGTTCTTC
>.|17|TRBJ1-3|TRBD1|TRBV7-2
CASSLSGGENSGNTIYF
TGTGCCAGCAGCTTATCAGGGGGAGAGAACTCTGGAAACACCATATATTTT
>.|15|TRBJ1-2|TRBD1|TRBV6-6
CASSSIQGGIYGYTF
TGTGCCAGCAGTTCGATACAGGGGGGGATCTATGGCTACACCTTC
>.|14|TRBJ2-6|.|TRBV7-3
CASSSGSGANVLTF
TGTGCCAGCAGCTCCGGCTCTGGGGCCAACGTCCTGACTTTC
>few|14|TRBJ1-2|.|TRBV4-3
CASSPGGRRLGYTF
TGCGCCAGCAGCCCCGGGGGGAGGAGGCTCGGCTACACCTTC
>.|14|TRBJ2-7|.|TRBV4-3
CASSQTVTTYEQYF
TGCGCCAGCAGCCAGACGGTAACTACCTACGAGCAGTACTTC
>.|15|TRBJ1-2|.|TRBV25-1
CASSGEGGLNYGYTF
TGTGCCAGCAGTGGGGAAGGAGGACTAAACTATGGCTACACCTTC
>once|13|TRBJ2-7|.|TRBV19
CASSIGRAYEQYF
TGTGCCAGTAGTATTGGCAGGGCCTACGAGCAGTACTTC
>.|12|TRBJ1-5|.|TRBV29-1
CSVGAIDQPQHF
TGCAGCGTTGGGGCGATCGATCAGCCCCAGCATTTT
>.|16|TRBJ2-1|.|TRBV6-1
CASSELEVASYNEQFF
TGTGCCAGCAGTGAATTGGAAGTAGCGTCCTACAATGAGCAGTTCTTC
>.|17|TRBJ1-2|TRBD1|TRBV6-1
CASSEAGQGGLNYGYTF
TGTGCCAGCAGTGAAGCTGGACAGGGGGGGCTTAACTATGGCTACACCTTC
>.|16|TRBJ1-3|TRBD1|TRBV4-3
CASSPTGVGSGNTIYF
TGCGCCAGCAGCCCGACAGGGGTCGGCTCTGGAAACACCATATATTTT
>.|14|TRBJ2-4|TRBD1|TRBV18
CASSPRTGENIQYF
TGTGCCAGCTCACCCCGGACAGGGGAGAACATTCAGTACTTC
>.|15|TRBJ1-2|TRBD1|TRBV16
CASSQYGQGTSGYTF
TGTGCCAGCAGCCAATACGGACAGGGTACGTCTGGCTACACCTTC
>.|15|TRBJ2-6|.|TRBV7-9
CASSLEGAGANVLTF
TGTGCCAGCAGCTTAGAGGGGGCTGGGGCCAACGTCCTGACTTTC
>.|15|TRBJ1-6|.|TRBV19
CASSSRHSYNSPLHF
TGTGCCAGTAGCTCAAGACACTCCTATAATTCACCCCTCCACTTT
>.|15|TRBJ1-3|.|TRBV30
CAWSNRPSSGNTIYF
TGTGCCTGGAGTAACAGGCCTAGCTCTGGAAACACCATATATTTT
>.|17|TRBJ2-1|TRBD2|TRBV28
CASSQTRGTIPFNEQFF
TGTGCCAGCAGCCAAACACGTGGGACTATCCCTTTCAATGAGCAGTTCTTC
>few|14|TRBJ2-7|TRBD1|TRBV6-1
CASSEALRDRSKYF
TGTGCCAGCAGTGAAGCGCTTCGGGACAGGTCTAAGTACTTC
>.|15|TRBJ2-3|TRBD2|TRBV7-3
CASSLAGAGRDTQYF
TGTGCCAGCAGCTTAGCGGGAGCGGGGCGGGATACGCAGTATTTT
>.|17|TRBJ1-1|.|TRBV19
CASSIGGGGAGNTEAFF
TGTGCCAGTAGTATAGGAGGGGGGGGCGCTGGGAACACTGAAGCTTTCTTT
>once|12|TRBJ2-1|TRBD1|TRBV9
CASSRDSNEQFF
TGTGCCAGCAGCCGGGACAGCAATGAGCAGTTCTTC